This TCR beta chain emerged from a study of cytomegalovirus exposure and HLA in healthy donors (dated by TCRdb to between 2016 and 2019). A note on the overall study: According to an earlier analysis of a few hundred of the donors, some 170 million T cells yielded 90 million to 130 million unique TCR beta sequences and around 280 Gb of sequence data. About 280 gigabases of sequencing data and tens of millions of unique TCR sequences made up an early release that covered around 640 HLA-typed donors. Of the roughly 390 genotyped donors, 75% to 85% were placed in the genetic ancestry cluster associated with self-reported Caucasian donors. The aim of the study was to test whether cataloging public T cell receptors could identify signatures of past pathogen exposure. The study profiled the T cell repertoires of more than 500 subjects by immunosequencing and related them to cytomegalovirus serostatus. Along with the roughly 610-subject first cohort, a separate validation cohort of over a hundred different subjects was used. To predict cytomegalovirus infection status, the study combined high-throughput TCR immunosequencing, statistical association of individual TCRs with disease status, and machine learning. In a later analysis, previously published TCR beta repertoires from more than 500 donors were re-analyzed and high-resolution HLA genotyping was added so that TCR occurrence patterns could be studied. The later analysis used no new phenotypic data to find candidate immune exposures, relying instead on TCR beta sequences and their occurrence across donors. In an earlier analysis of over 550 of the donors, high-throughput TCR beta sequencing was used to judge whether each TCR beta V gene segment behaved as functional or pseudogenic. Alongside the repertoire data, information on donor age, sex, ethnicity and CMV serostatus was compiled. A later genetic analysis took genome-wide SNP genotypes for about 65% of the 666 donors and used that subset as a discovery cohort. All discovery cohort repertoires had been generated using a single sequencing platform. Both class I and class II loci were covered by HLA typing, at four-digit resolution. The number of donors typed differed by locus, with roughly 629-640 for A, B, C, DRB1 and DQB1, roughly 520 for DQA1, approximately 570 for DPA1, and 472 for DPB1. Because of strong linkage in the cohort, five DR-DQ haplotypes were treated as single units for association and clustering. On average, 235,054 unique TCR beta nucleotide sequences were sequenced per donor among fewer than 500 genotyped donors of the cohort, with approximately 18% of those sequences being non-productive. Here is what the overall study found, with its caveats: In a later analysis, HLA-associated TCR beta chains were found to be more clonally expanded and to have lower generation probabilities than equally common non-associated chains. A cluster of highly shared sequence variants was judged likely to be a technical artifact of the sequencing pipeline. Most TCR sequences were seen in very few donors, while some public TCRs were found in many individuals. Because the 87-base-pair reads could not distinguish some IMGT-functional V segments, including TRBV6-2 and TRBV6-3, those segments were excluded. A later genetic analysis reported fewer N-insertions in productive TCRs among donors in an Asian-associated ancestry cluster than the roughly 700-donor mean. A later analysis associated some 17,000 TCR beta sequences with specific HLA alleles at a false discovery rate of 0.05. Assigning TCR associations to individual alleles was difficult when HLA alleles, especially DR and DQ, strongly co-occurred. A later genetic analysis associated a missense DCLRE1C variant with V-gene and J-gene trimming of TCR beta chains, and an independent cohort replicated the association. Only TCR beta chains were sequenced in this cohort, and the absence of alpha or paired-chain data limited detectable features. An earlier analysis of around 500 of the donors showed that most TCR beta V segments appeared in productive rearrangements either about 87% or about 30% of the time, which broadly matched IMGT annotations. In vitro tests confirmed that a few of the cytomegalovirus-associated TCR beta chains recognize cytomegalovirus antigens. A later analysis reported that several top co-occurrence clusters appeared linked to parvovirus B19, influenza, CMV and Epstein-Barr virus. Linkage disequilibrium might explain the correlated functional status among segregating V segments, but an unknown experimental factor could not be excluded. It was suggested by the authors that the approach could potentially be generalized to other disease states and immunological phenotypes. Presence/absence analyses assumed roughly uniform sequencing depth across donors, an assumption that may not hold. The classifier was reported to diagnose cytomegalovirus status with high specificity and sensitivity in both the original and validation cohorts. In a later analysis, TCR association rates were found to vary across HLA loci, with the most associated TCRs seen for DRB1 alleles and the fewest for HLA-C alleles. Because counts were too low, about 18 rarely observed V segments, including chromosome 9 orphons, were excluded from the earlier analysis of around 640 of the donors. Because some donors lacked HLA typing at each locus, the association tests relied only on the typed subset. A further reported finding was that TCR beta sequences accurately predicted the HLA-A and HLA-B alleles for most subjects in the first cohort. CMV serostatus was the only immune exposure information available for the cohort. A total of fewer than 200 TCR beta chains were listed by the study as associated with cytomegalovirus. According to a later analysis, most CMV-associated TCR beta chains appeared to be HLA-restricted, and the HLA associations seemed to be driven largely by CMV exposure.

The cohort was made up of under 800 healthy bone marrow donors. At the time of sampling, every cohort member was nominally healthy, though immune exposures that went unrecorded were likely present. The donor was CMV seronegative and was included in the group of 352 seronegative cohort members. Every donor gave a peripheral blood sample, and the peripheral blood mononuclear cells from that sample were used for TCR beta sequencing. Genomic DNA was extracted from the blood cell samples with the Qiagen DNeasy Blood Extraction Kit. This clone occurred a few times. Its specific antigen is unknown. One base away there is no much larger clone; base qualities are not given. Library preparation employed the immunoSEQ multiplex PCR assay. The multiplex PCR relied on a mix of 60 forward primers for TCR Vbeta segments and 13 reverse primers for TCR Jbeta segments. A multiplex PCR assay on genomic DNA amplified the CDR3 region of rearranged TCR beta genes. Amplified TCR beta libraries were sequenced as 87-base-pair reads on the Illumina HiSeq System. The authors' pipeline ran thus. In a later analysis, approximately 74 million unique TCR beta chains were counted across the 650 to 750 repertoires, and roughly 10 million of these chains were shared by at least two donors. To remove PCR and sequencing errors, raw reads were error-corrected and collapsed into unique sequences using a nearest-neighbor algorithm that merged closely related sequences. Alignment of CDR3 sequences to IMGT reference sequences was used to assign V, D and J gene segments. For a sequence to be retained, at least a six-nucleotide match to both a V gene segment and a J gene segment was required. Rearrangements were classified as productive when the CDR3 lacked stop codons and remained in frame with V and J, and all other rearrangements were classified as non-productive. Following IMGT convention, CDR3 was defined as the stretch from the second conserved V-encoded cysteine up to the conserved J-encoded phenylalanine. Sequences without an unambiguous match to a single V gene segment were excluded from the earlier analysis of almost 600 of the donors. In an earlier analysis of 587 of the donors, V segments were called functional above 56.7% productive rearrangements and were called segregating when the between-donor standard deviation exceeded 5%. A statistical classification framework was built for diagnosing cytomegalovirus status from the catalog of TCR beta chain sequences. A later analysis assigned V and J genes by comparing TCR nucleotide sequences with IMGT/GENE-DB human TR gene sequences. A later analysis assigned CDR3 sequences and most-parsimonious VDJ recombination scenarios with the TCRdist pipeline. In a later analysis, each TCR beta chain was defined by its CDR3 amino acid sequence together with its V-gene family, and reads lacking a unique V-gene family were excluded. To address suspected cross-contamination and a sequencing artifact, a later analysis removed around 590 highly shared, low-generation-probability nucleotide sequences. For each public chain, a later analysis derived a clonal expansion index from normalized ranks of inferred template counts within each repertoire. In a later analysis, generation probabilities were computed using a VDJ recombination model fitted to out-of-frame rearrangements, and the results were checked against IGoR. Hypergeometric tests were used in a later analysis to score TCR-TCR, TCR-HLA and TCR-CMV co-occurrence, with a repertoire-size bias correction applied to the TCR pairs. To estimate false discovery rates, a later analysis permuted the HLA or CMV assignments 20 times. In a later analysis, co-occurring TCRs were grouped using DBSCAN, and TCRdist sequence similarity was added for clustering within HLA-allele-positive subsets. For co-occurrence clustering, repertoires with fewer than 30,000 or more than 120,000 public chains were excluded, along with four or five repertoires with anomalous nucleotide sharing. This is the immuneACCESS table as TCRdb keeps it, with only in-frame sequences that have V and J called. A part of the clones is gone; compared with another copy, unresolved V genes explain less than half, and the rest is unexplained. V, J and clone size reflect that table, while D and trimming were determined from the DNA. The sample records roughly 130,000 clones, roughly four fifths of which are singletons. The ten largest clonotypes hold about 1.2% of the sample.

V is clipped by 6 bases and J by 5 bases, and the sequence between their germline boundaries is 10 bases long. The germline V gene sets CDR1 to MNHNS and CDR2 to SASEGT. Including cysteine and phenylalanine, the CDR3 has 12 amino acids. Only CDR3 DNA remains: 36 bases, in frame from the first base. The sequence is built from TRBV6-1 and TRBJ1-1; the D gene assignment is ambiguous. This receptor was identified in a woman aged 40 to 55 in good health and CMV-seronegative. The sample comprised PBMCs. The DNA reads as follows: TGTGCCAGCAGCCCCGAGGGTACTGAAGCTTTCTTT. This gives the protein CASSPEGTEAFF.